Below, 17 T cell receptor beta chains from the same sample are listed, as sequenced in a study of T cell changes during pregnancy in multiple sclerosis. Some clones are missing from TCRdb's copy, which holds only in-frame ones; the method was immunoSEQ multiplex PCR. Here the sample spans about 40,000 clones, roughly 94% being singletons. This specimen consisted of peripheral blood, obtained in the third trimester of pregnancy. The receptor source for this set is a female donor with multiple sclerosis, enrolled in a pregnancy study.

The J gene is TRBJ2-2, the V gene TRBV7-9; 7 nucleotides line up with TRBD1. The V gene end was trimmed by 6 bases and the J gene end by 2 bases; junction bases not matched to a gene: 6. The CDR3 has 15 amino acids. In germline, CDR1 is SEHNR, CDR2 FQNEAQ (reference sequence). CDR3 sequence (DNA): TGTGCCAGCAGACCAAACAGGGGAAACACCGGGGAGCTGTTTTTT. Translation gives CASRPNRGNTGELFF.

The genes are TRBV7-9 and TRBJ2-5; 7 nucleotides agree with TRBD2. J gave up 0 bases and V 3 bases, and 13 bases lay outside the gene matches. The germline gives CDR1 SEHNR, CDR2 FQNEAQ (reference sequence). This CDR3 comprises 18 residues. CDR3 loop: CASSFPIPELAYQETQYF. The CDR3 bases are TGTGCCAGCAGCTTCCCAATTCCCGAACTAGCGTACCAAGAGACCCAGTACTTC. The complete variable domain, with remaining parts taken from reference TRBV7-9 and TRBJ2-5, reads DTGVSQNPRHKITKRGQNVTFRCDPISEHNRLYWYRQTLGQGPEFLTYFQNEAQLEKSRLLSDRFSAERPKGSFSTLEIQRTEQGDSAMYLCASSFPIPELAYQETQYFGPGTRLLVL.

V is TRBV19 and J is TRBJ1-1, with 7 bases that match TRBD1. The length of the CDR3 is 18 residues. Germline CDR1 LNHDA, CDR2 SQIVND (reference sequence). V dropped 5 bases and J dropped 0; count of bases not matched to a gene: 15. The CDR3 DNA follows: TGTGCCAGTAGTTCTATGGTCGTGACAGGGCGTATGAACACTGAAGCTTTCTTT. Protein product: CASSSMVVTGRMNTEAFF.

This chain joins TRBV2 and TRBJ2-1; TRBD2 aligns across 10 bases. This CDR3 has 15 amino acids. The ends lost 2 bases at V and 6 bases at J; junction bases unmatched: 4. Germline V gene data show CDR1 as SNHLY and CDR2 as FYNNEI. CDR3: CASSESGGGSNEQFF. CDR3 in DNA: TGTGCCAGCAGTGAAAGCGGGGGGGGGAGCAATGAGCAGTTCTTC. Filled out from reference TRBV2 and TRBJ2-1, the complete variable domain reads EPEVTQTPSHQVTQMGQEVILRCVPISNHLYFYWYRQILGQKVEFLVSFYNNEISEKSEIFDDQFSVERPDGSNFTLKIRSTKLEDSAMYFCASSESGGGSNEQFFGPGTRLTVL.

The CDR3 protein is CASSVVGQAAEAFF. CDR3 DNA: TGTGCCAGCAGCGTTGTCGGACAGGCCGCTGAAGCTTTCTTT. The rearrangement joins TRBV9 to TRBJ1-1; 7 bases align to TRBD1. Trimming at V came to 2 bases and at J to 6 bases, leaving 7 bases not matched to a gene. The germline V gene has CDR1 SGDLS and CDR2 YYNGEE. The CDR3 contains 14 residues.

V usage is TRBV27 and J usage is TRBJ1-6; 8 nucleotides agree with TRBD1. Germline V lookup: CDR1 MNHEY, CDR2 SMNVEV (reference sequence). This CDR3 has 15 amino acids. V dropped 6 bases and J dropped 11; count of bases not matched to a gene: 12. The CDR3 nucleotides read TGTGCCAGCAGCCCCTGGACAGGGTTGGTAGCACCCCTCCACTTT. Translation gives CASSPWTGLVAPLHF.

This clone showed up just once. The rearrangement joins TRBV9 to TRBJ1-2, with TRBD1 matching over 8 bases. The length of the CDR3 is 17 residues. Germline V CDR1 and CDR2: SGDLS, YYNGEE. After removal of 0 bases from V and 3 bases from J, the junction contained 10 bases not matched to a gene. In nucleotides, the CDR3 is TGTGCCAGCAGCGTAGCGTCAGGGGGCTCACCATACTATGGCTACACCTTC. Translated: CASSVASGGSPYYGYTF.

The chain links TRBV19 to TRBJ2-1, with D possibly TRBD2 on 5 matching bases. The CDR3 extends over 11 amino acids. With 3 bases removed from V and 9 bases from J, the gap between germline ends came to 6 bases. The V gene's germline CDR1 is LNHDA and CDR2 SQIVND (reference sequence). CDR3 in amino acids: CASSMRAEQFF. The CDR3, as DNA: TGTGCCAGTAGTATGAGGGCTGAGCAGTTCTTC.

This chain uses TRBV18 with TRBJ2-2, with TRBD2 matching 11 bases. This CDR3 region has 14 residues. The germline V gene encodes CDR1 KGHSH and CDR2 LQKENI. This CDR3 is CATSGSANTGELFF. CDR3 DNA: TGTGCTACTAGCGGGAGTGCGAACACCGGGGAGCTGTTTTTT.

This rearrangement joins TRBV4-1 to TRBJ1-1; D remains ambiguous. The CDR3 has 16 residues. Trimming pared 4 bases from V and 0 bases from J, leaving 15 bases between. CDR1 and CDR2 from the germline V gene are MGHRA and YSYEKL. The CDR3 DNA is TGCGCCAGCAGCCTGATGGAACAGTACATGAACACTGAAGCTTTCTTT. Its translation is CASSLMEQYMNTEAFF.

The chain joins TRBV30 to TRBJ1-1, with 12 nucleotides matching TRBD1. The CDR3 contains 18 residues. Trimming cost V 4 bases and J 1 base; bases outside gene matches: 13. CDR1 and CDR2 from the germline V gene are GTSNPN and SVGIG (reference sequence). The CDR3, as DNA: TGTGCCTGGAATCACTTGTGGGACAGGGGGCGCGGGAACACTGAAGCTTTCTTT. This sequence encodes CAWNHLWDRGRGNTEAFF.

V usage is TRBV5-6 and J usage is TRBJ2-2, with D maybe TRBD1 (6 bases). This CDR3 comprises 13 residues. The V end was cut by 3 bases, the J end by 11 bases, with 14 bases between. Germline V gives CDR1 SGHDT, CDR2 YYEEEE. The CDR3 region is CASSSRTAGELFF. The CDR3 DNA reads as TGTGCCAGCAGCTCGAGGACAGCAGGAGAGCTGTTTTTT. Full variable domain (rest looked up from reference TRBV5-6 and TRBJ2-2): DAGVTQSPTHLIKTRGQQVTLRCSPKSGHDTVSWYQQALGQGPQFIFQYYEEEERQRGNFPDRFSGHQFPNYSSELNVNALLLGDSALYLCASSSRTAGELFFGEGSRLTVL.

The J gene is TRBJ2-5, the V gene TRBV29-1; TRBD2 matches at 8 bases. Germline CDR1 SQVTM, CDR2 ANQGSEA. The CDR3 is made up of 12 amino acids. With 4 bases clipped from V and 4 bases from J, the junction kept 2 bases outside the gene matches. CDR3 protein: CSVGTSIETQYF. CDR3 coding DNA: TGCAGCGTTGGGACTAGCATAGAGACCCAGTACTTC.

DNA for the CDR3: TGTGCCAGCAGTTCCGCAGGGGGCTTTTACGAGCAGTACTTC. Translating gives CASSSAGGFYEQYF. V is TRBV6-1 and J is TRBJ2-7; 8 nucleotides line up with TRBD1. The germline CDR1 and CDR2 sequences are MNHNS and SASEGT. The CDR3 covers 14 residues. V lost 5 bases, J lost 4 bases, and 7 bases stayed unmatched.

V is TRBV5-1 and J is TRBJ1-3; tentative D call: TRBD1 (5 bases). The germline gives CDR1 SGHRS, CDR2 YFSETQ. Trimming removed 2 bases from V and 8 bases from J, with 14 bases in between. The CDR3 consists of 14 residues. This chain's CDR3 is CASSFSGTGDTIYF. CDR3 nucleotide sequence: TGCGCCAGCAGCTTCAGCGGAACGGGGGACACCATATATTTT.

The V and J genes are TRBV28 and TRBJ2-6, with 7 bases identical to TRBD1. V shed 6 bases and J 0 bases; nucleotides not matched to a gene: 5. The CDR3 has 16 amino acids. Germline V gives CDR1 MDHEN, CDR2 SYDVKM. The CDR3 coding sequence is TGTGCCAGCAGAAGACAGGGAAGCTCTGGGGCCAACGTCCTGACTTTC. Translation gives CASRRQGSSGANVLTF.

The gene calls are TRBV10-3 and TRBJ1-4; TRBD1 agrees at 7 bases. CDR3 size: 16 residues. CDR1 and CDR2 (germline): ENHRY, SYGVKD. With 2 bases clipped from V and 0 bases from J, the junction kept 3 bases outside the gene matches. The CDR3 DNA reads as TGTGCCATCAGTGAGGACAGGGCCTCAACTAATGAAAAACTGTTTTTT. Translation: CAISEDRASTNEKLFF.